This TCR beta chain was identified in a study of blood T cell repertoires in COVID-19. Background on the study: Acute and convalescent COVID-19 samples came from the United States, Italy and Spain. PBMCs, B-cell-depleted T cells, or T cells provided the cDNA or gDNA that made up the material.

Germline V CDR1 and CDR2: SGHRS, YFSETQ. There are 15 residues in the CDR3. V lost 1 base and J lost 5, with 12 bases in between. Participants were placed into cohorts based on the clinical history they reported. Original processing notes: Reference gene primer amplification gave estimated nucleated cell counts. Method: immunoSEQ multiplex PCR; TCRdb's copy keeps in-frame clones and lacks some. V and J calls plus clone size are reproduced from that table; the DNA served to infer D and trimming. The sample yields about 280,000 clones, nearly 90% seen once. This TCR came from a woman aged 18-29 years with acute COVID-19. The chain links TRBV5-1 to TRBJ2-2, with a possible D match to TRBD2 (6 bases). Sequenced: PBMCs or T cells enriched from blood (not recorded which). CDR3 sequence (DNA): TGCGCCAGCAGCTTGCTTCGGGAGCGGACCGGGGAGCTGTTTTTT. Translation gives CASSLLRERTGELFF.